This T cell receptor (beta chain) was recorded in a study of cytomegalovirus exposure and HLA in healthy donors. Study-wide results and caveats: By a later analysis, the bulk of CMV-associated TCR beta chains appeared HLA-restricted.

V lost 2 bases and J lost 5, with 18 bases in between. The CDR3 is made up of 16 amino acids. This PCR relied on a set of 60 Vbeta primers and 13 Jbeta primers. Only in-frame clones appear in the TCRdb table, and some are missing; sequencing was by immunoSEQ multiplex PCR. The sample has 50,000 to 65,000 clones, around 72% seen once. Of note for this clone: The antigen is undetermined.

The V call is TRBV23-1, the J call TRBJ2-5, with D possibly TRBD1 on 6 matching bases. TRBV23-1 is recorded as an ORF, its role being uncertain. The sequencing input was PBMCs. The clonotype originates from a man aged 18-30 years in good health and CMV-seronegative. CDR3 nucleotide sequence: TGCGCCAGCAGTCAACATATGGCAGGGGAATGCGAGACCCAGTACTTC. Residues: CASSQHMAGECETQYF.